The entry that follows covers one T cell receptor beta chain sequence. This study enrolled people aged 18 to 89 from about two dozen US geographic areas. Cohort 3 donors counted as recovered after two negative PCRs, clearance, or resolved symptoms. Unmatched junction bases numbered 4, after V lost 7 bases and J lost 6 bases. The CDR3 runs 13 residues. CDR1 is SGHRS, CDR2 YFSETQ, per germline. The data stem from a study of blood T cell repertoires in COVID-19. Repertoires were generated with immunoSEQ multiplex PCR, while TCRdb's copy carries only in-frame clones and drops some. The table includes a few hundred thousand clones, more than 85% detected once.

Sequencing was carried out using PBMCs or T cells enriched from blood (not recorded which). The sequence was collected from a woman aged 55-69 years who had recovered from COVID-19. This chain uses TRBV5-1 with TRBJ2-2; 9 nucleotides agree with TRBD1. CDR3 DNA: TGCGCCAGCGGGACAGGGTCCCCCGGGGAGCTGTTTTTT. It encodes CASGTGSPGELFF. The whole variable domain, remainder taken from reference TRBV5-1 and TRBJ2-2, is KAGVTQTPRYLIKTRGQQVTLSCSPISGHRSVSWYQQTPGQGLQFLFEYFSETQRNKGNFPGRFSGRQFSNSRSEMNVSTLELGDSALYLCASGTGSPGELFFGEGSRLTVL.